This TCR beta chain was identified during a study of T cells after yellow fever vaccination. Study-level results: Clones from primary vaccination mostly reappeared after the booster (about 97% CD4, less than 90% CD8).

This CDR3 has 15 residues. Germline lookup yields CDR1 LNHNV and CDR2 YYDKDF (reference sequence). V lost 4 bases and J lost 2; bases outside the gene matches: 5. In this sample, this clonotype turned up many times. The antigen is unknown. Template switching by 5'RACE produced TCR cDNA, adding a universal primer site and UMIs. TCRdb reprocessed the 5' RACE reads with MiXCR, giving one entry per CDR3 protein. In the table there are over 100,000 distinct CDR3 sequences, approximately 8.4% of which are singletons. Material: CD8+ T cells sorted from PBMCs, obtained 45 days after the yellow fever booster vaccination. The V gene is TRBV15, the J gene TRBJ2-7; 10 nucleotides agree with TRBD1. The receptor was isolated from a man in his thirties or forties who received the YFV17D yellow fever vaccine. For the CDR3, the DNA is TGTGCCACCAGCAACCGGGACAGGGGTACCTACGAGCAGTACTTC. Residues: CATSNRDRGTYEQYF.